This T cell receptor beta chain was found in a study of Ad26.COV2.S vaccination and SARS-CoV-2 variants. For the study at large: By the intramuscular route, Ad26.COV2.S was given once, or twice 56 days apart. Findings and limits, study-wide: Responses of T cells in total may have been underestimated by the TCR breadth and depth analyses. Marked by substantial breadth, spike-specific CD8+ and CD4+ T cell responses were reportedly seen after vaccination.

For this clone: Its antigen is unknown.

The treatment: around 19 received Ad26.COV2.S at low or high dose, single or two shots; a few received placebo; per-sample allocation not given. Collection of samples fell on day 63 after the first vaccine or placebo injection. What was given as vaccine was an Ad26 vector encoding Wuhan-strain SARS-CoV-2 spike. Deletions cut 7 bases from V and 6 bases from J, with 10 bases between. The CDR3 loop spans 11 amino acids. CDR1 and CDR2 from the germline V gene are SGHAT and FQDESV (reference sequence). The data were produced by immunoSEQ multiplex PCR, yet TCRdb's version contains in-frame clones alone and is incomplete. The data contain about 350,000 clones, around 89% of them singletons.

V usage is TRBV11-1 and J usage is TRBJ2-7, with D uncertain. This TCR derives from a person aged 18-60 years who received the Ad26.COV2.S COVID-19 vaccine or a placebo. Here the sequenced sample was peripheral blood, taken in a trial of Ad26.COV2.S vaccine versus placebo. The CDR3 sequence: CASTTFGEQYF. The CDR3 DNA follows: TGTGCCAGCACGACCTTCGGCGAGCAGTACTTC.